Described below is a single T cell receptor beta chain sequence and its context. Its antigen is undetermined. The CDR3 runs 13 residues. Germline loops: CDR1 SGHRS, CDR2 YFSETQ. V lost 3 bases and J lost 1, with 7 bases in between. The record originates from a study of T cell responses to AZD1222 COVID-19 vaccine. Sequenced by immunoSEQ multiplex PCR; TCRdb stores in-frame clones only, minus some. Among more than 80,000 clones listed, about 90% were seen once. Study conclusions and caveats: There were vaccine-associated CD4 TCRs across spike, dominant at 160-218 and 743-854. Mostly white British, mostly female donors; authors suggested clonal diversity may be underestimated.

Sequencing was performed on peripheral blood, taken on day 0 of AZD1222 vaccination. This chain links TRBV5-1 with TRBJ1-2, with D tentatively TRBD1 (6 bases). The sequence came from an adult in good health. As DNA, the CDR3 is TGCGCCAGCAGCTCGGGACATAACTATGGCTACACCTTC. Protein: CASSSGHNYGYTF.